This T cell receptor beta chain was found in a study of blood T cells in healthy people across ages. General study results and limits: As age increased, TCR beta diversity per million T cells fell in a roughly linear fashion. The study regarded diversity estimates from one million T cells as underestimates.

In its sample, this clonotype was seen a few times. Its antigen is undetermined. Primed by a sample-barcoded 5' primer and a J-beta primer mix, a second PCR proceeded for about 6 to 11 cycles. TCRdb re-called the 5' RACE reads through MiXCR, storing one row per CDR3 protein. Of around 900,000 distinct CDR3 sequences in the sample, roughly 26% were seen once. The CDR3 sequence is 14 residues long. Trimming removed 5 bases from V and 4 bases from J, with 11 bases in between. Germline V CDR1 and CDR2: SGHTA, FQGNSA. The clonotype comes from an elderly woman in good health. The sequencing sample was made of blood. The V call is TRBV7-2, the J call TRBJ2-2; no reliable D call. As DNA, the CDR3 is TGTGCCAGCAGCATGGACGTGGGCACCGGGGAGCTGTTTTTT. The encoded protein is CASSMDVGTGELFF.